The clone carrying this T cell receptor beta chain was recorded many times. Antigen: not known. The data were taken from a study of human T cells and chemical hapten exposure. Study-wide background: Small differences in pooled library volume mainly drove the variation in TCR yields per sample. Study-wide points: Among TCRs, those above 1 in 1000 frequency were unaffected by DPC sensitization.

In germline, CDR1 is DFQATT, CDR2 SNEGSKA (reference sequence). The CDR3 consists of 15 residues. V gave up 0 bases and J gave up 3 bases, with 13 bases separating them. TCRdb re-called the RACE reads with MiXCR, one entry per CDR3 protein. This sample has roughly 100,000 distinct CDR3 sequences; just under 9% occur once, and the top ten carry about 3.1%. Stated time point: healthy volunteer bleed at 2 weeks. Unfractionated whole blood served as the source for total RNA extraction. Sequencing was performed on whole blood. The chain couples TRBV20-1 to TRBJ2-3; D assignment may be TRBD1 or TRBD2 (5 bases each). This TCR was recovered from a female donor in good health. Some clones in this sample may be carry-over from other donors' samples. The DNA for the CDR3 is TGCAGTGCTAGAGATTATAGCGAGGGGACAGATACGCAGTATTTT. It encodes CSARDYSEGTDTQYF.